This is a list of T cell receptor beta chains from one sample in a study of Ad26.COV2.S vaccination and SARS-CoV-2 variants. TCRdb's table, derived via immunoSEQ multiplex PCR, lists solely in-frame clones and lacks some. Of around 270,000 clones in the sample, roughly 89% were seen once. Sequenced here: peripheral blood, sampled in a trial of Ad26.COV2.S vaccine versus placebo. Receptors originate from a person between 18 and 65 years old who received the Ad26.COV2.S COVID-19 vaccine or a placebo. CDR3s include the opening cysteine and the closing phenylalanine or tryptophan. D genes are given only for firm matches. Size is omitted from some rows. Given values are once, few, many or a class for expanded clones.

J gene,clone size,V gene,D gene,CDR3 DNA,CDR3 protein
TRBJ1-3,few,TRBV5-6,.,TGTGCCAGCAGCTTGGCCCCGACAGTTGGAAACACCATATATTTT,CASSLAPTVGNTIYF
TRBJ2-1,once,TRBV24-1,TRBD1,TGTGCCACCTCAAATCCGGGACAGGGGGACAATGAGCAGTTCTTC,CATSNPGQGDNEQFF
TRBJ2-7,.,TRBV18,TRBD1,TGTGCCAGCTCACCTTCGACAGGGGGCGAGCAGTACTTC,CASSPSTGGEQYF
TRBJ2-1,.,TRBV30,.,TGTGCCTGGGGCCGTACAGGGTTGGGCAATGAGCAGTTCTTC,CAWGRTGLGNEQFF
TRBJ2-3,.,TRBV7-2,TRBD2,TGTGCCAGCACCAGACTAGCGTCATATACGCAGTATTTT,CASTRLASYTQYF
TRBJ2-7,.,TRBV3-1/TRBV3-2,TRBD2,TGTGCCAGCAGCCAAGATGGGCGTAGACTAGCGGGGGGGTACGAGCAGTACTTC,CASSQDGRRLAGGYEQYF
TRBJ1-2,.,TRBV30,.,TGTGCCTGGCTCCACCGAGGGGAGGGCTATGGCTACACCTTC,CAWLHRGEGYGYTF
TRBJ2-5,.,TRBV30,TRBD2,TGTGCCTGGACTTCGCGGGGGGAAGAGACCCAGTACTTC,CAWTSRGEETQYF
TRBJ1-2,.,TRBV19,.,TGTGCCAGTAGTATCCCCCGAAACCTCGGGGAAAACTATGGCTACACCTTC,CASSIPRNLGENYGYTF
TRBJ1-3,.,TRBV30,.,TGTGCCTGGAGTCCTCTCGGGAACACCATATATTTT,CAWSPLGNTIYF
TRBJ2-1,.,TRBV6-5,.,TGTGCCAGCAGCGAGGACGGGGCTTCCTACAATGAGCAGTTCTTC,CASSEDGASYNEQFF
TRBJ2-7,.,TRBV14,TRBD2,TGTGCCAGCAGCCAAGATCGGGGGGGATTCAACGAGCAGTACTTC,CASSQDRGGFNEQYF
TRBJ2-7,.,TRBV2,.,TGTGCCAGCAGTGGACGGCTCTCCTACGAGCAGTACTTC,CASSGRLSYEQYF
TRBJ2-5,.,TRBV27,.,TGTGCCAGCAGCACCGGGCCCTTAGCCGATCTTCGGGAGACCCAGTACTTC,CASSTGPLADLRETQYF
TRBJ2-6,.,TRBV2,TRBD2,TGTGCCAGCAGATCCGGGGGGGCAGGAGCTGGGGCCAACGTCCTGACTTTC,CASRSGGAGAGANVLTF
TRBJ1-2,.,TRBV10-3,TRBD1,TGTGCCATCAGTGAGGGACAGGACTATGGCTACACCTTC,CAISEGQDYGYTF
TRBJ2-7,.,TRBV4-2,TRBD2,TGTGCCAGCAGCCAAGAGAGCGGGGGGTTCTACGAGCAGTACTTC,CASSQESGGFYEQYF
TRBJ1-6,.,TRBV19,.,TGTGCCAGTAGTATAGTGGCGGGGGTCAATTCACCCCTCCACTTT,CASSIVAGVNSPLHF
TRBJ2-6,once,TRBV6-2/TRBV6-3,.,TGTGCCAGCAGCTCCGGGACCTTAAGCTCTGGGGCCAACGTCCTGACTTTC,CASSSGTLSSGANVLTF
TRBJ2-1,.,TRBV27,.,TGTGCCAGCAGTAAGCAGATGGGGGGCTTTGAGCAGTTCTTC,CASSKQMGGFEQFF
TRBJ2-5,.,TRBV5-1,.,TGCGCCAGCAGCTCTAAGACCCGATTAGAGACCCAGTACTTC,CASSSKTRLETQYF
TRBJ2-2,.,TRBV6-5,TRBD1,TGTGCCAGCAGGTCGGGACAGGGGACCGGGGAGCTGTTTTTT,CASRSGQGTGELFF
TRBJ1-1,.,TRBV7-3,.,TGTGCCAGCGGTAGACGGGGTGACACTGAAGCTTTCTTT,CASGRRGDTEAFF
TRBJ2-3,once,TRBV6-6,TRBD2,TGTGCCAGCAGTTACGTAGGGGCTAGCGGGGTAGATACGCAGTATTTT,CASSYVGASGVDTQYF
TRBJ2-5,.,TRBV5-4,TRBD1,TGTGCCAGCAGCTCGGGCCGGGACAGGGCGGGCGAGACCCAGTACTTC,CASSSGRDRAGETQYF
TRBJ1-5,.,TRBV19,.,TGTGCCAGTAGTATAGTCAGGGCCAATCAGCCCCAGCATTTT,CASSIVRANQPQHF
TRBJ2-1,.,TRBV29-1,.,TGCAGCGTTGGCCAGGGACGGTGGGTGGGTGAGCAGTTCTTC,CSVGQGRWVGEQFF
TRBJ1-2,.,TRBV5-1,TRBD1,TGCGCCAGCAGCCGGGACAGGTATGGCTACACCTTC,CASSRDRYGYTF
TRBJ2-7,.,TRBV19,TRBD2,TGTGCCAGTAGTATTGCCGGGACTAGCGGGGGCCTCTCCTACGAGCAGTACTTC,CASSIAGTSGGLSYEQYF
TRBJ1-3,.,TRBV27,.,TGTGCCAGCAAACCTCTGACAGAGATCGGGGGAAACACCATATATTTT,CASKPLTEIGGNTIYF
TRBJ2-4,.,TRBV12-3/TRBV12-4,.,TGTGCCAGCAGTCTTGAGGCACGGCACATTCAGTACTTC,CASSLEARHIQYF
TRBJ1-3,.,TRBV18,TRBD1,TGTGCCAGCTCTACCAGAGAAGGGGGCTTTGGAAACACCATATATTTT,CASSTREGGFGNTIYF
TRBJ1-2,once,TRBV4-1,.,TGCGCCAGCAGCCAATATTTGGGGCAGTTATTTGGTTGGCAGGATGATTATGGCTACACCTTC,CASSQYLGQLFGWQDDYGYTF
TRBJ1-5,once,TRBV19,.,TGTGCCAGTAGTATTATGGAGGGTCAGCCCCAGCATTTT,CASSIMEGQPQHF
TRBJ2-3,.,TRBV5-8,TRBD2,TGTGCCAGCAGCTCCCTTAGCGGGGGGGCGACAGATACGCAGTATTTT,CASSSLSGGATDTQYF
TRBJ2-3,.,TRBV11-2,.,TGTGCCAGCAGCTTAGATTCCCGATCTAGCACAGATACGCAGTATTTT,CASSLDSRSSTDTQYF
TRBJ1-1,.,TRBV10-3,.,TGTGCCATCAGTGTCAACCCCCAGAACACTGAAGCTTTCTTT,CAISVNPQNTEAFF
TRBJ1-2,.,TRBV7-2,.,TGTGCCAGCAGCTTATCCCACGTTGGACAGTCCTATGGCTACACCTTC,CASSLSHVGQSYGYTF
TRBJ1-1,.,TRBV29-1,.,TGCAGCGCTGAGACAGGCTCCATGAACACTGAAGCTTTCTTT,CSAETGSMNTEAFF
TRBJ1-3,few,TRBV12-3/TRBV12-4,.,TGTGCCAGTGACAGTGGCGGAAACACCATATATTTT,CASDSGGNTIYF